A single sample gave rise to the 6 T cell receptor beta chains below, sequenced in a study of Ad26.COV2.S vaccination and SARS-CoV-2 variants. Sequencing used immunoSEQ multiplex PCR; TCRdb keeps in-frame clones, though not all of them. The sample contains some 250,000 clones, 88% of which appear only once. Treatment here: about 20 received Ad26.COV2.S at low or high dose, single or two shots; about 5 received placebo; per-sample allocation not given. Sampling was performed 63 days after the first vaccine or placebo injection. Sequenced here: peripheral blood, sampled in a trial of Ad26.COV2.S vaccine versus placebo. Receptors were obtained from a person between 18 and 59 years old who received the Ad26.COV2.S COVID-19 vaccine or a placebo.

The V call is TRBV19, the J call TRBJ1-2; D remains unclear. The ends were cut back, 7 bases at V and 4 bases at J, with 16 bases in the middle. The germline V gene has CDR1 LNHDA and CDR2 SQIVND (reference sequence). The CDR3 runs 14 residues. This CDR3 reads CASTDVRIGYGYTF. Here the CDR3 DNA reads TGTGCCAGTACCGACGTTCGAATCGGCTATGGCTACACCTTC. Supplemented by reference TRBV19 and TRBJ1-2, the full variable domain reads DGGITQSPKYLFRKEGQNVTLSCEQNLNHDAMYWYRQDPGQGLRLIYYSQIVNDFQKGDIAEGYSVSREKKESFPLTVTSAQKNPTAFYLCASTDVRIGYGYTFGSGTRLTVV.

The rearrangement uses TRBV5-4 and TRBJ2-7; unclear D gene. CDR1 is SGHNT and CDR2 is YYREEE in the germline V gene (reference sequence). The CDR3 is made up of 13 amino acids. Trimming took 0 bases from V and 2 from J, leaving 6 bases between them. CDR3 in amino acids: CASSLAVPYEQYF. The CDR3 DNA is TGTGCCAGCAGCTTGGCGGTCCCCTACGAGCAGTACTTC.

The J gene is TRBJ1-5, the V gene TRBV20-1; D ambiguous. Looked up from germline, CDR1 is DFQATT and CDR2 is SNEGSKA (reference sequence). CDR3 length: 14 amino acids. V lost 3 bases to trimming and J lost 5 bases, with 14 bases between them. The CDR3 region is CSASNPEDYQPQHF. The CDR3 DNA reads as TGCAGTGCTAGTAACCCAGAGGACTATCAGCCCCAGCATTTT.

This clone was detected only a few times. The rearrangement uses TRBV13 and TRBJ2-7; D ambiguous. The CDR3 consists of 14 residues. The germline gives CDR1 PRHDT, CDR2 FYEKMQ (reference sequence). V lost 3 bases and J 3 bases, leaving 12 bases between the germline ends. Here the CDR3 DNA reads TGTGCCAGCAGCTTTCGGCAGATCGACTACGAGCAGTACTTC. It yields the protein CASSFRQIDYEQYF.

The rearrangement joins TRBV29-1 to TRBJ1-5; TRBD1 might be the D (5 bases). Germline CDR1 is SQVTM and CDR2 is ANQGSEA. This CDR3 spans 13 amino acids. The V gene lost 4 bases and the J gene lost 3 bases, with 10 bases spanning the gap. Written as DNA, the CDR3 is TGCAGCGTTGGGGGGGAGAACAATCAGCCCCAGCATTTT. Translation gives CSVGGENNQPQHF.

The chain carries TRBV19 and TRBJ2-1, with D unclear. The CDR3 has 13 amino acids. Trimming pared 7 bases from V and 8 bases from J, leaving 15 bases between. Per the germline V gene, CDR1 is LNHDA and CDR2 is SQIVND (reference sequence). CDR3 coding DNA: TGTGCCAGTACCCTAGGGCTGAGTGATGAGCAGTTCTTC. Translating it yields CASTLGLSDEQFF.